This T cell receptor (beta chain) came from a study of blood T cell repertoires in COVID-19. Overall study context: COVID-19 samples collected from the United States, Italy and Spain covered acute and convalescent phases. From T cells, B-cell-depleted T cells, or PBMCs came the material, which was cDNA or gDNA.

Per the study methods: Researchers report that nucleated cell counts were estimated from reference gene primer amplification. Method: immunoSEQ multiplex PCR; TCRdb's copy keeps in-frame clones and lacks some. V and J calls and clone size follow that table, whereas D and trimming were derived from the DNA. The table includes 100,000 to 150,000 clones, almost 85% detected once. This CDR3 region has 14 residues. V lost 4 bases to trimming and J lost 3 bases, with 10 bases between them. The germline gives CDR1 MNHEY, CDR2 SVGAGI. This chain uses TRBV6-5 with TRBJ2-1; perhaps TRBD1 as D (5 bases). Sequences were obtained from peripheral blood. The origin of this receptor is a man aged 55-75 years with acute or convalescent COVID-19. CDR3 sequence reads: CASSLDIFYNEQFF. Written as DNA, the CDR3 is TGTGCCAGCAGTTTGGACATCTTCTACAATGAGCAGTTCTTC.